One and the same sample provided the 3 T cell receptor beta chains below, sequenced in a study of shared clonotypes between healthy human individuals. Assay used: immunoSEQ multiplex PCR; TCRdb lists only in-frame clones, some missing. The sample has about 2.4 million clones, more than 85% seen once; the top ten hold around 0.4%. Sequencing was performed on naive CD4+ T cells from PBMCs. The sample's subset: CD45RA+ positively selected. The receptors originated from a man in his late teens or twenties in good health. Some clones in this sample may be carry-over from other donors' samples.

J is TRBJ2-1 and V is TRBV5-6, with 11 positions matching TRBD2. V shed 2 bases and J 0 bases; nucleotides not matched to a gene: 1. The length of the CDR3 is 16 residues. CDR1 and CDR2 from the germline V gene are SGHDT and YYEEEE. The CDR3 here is CASSFGLAGSYNEQFF. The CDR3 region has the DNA TGTGCCAGCAGCTTCGGACTAGCGGGCTCCTACAATGAGCAGTTCTTC.

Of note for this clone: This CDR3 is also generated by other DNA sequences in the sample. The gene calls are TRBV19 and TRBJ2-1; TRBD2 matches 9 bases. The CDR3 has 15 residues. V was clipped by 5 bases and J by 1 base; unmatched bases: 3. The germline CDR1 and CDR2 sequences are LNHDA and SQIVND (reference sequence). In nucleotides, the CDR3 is TGTGCCAGTAGTTTTAGCGGGAGATCCTACAATGAGCAGTTCTTC. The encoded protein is CASSFSGRSYNEQFF.

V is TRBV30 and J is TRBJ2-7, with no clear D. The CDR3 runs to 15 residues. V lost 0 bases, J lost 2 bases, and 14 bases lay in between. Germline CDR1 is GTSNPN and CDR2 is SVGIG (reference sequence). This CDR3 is CAWSVPLEPPYEQYF. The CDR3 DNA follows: TGTGCCTGGAGTGTACCTCTGGAGCCCCCCTACGAGCAGTACTTC.